A single sample is the source of the 20 T cell receptor beta chains below, sequenced in a study of beta chain features in type 1 diabetes. Study conclusions and caveats: TCRB CDR3s from Type 1 diabetes patients were moderately but significantly shorter in all four CD4+ subsets.

Sequenced material consisted of expressed TCRB transcripts (all of the isolated RNA was reverse transcribed). Repertoires were generated with immunoSEQ multiplex PCR, while TCRdb's copy carries only in-frame clones and drops some. The table includes almost 350,000 clones, roughly a tenth detected once. The antigens for these receptors are not known. Sample: central memory CD4+ T cells from blood. Receptors originate from a man aged 25 to 45 with type 1 diabetes.

The V and J genes are TRBV28 and TRBJ2-2, with D unresolved. Germline V lookup: CDR1 MDHEN, CDR2 SYDVKM. Deletions cut 8 bases from V and 4 bases from J, with 11 bases between. This CDR3 contains 13 residues. The CDR3: CASGLEATGELFF. For the CDR3, the DNA is TGTGCCAGCGGGCTAGAGGCCACCGGGGAGCTGTTTTTT.

This clone occurred a few times. V is TRBV5-1 and J is TRBJ1-5; 9 nucleotides match TRBD1. Per the germline V gene, CDR1 is SGHRS and CDR2 is YFSETQ. The length of the CDR3 is 13 residues. The V gene end was trimmed by 4 bases and the J gene end by 7 bases; junction bases not matched to a gene: 3. The CDR3 nucleotides are TGCGCCAGCAGCCCGGGACAGGGACAGCCCCAGCATTTT. Residues: CASSPGQGQPQHF.

This clone was seen a few times. The chain recombines TRBV7-8 with TRBJ1-2; D perhaps matches TRBD1 (5 bases). Germline values: CDR1 SGHVS, CDR2 FQNEAQ. The CDR3 length is 17 residues. Trimming took off 5 bases at V and 4 bases at J, with 23 bases between the two ends. CDR3 residues: CASSTTHTGRRSYGYTF. In nucleotides, the CDR3 is TGTGCCAGCAGCACCACCCACACAGGTCGCCGATCCTATGGCTACACCTTC.

At least ten counts were recorded for this clone. V is TRBV29-1 and J is TRBJ2-1; D call uncertain. This CDR3 is built from 11 residues. Per germline, CDR1 SQVTM and CDR2 ANQGSEA. V shed 3 bases and J shed 10 bases, with 10 bases lying between them. CDR3 residues: CSVDNLGEQFF. Here the CDR3 DNA reads TGCAGCGTTGATAATCTAGGAGAGCAGTTCTTC.

CDR3 in DNA: TGCAGCGCCCTCGGACAGGGCGGGACTGAAGCTTTCTTT. This gives the protein CSALGQGGTEAFF. The gene calls are TRBV29-1 and TRBJ1-1, with 8 bases fitting TRBD1. The CDR3 totals 13 residues. The V and J ends lost 7 bases and 5 bases, in that order; junction bases with no gene match: 9. In germline, CDR1 is SQVTM, CDR2 ANQGSEA.

This clone was recorded many times. The chain uses TRBV13 and TRBJ2-5, with 10 positions matching TRBD2. This CDR3 spans 16 amino acids. Per germline, CDR1 PRHDT and CDR2 FYEKMQ (reference sequence). The trim removed 5 bases at V and 1 base at J, leaving 7 bases unmatched. CDR3 sequence: CASSRRTSGSQETQYF. CDR3 bases: TGTGCCAGCAGCAGACGGACTAGCGGAAGCCAAGAGACCCAGTACTTC.

The chain links TRBV7-2 to TRBJ2-7; no reliable D call. Between the trimmed V and J ends, which lost 1 base and 3 bases, there was a span of 7 bases. Germline values: CDR1 SGHTA, CDR2 FQGNSA. The CDR3 spans 13 residues. CDR3 in amino acids: CASSLVRSYEQYF. In DNA, the CDR3 is TGTGCCAGCAGCTTAGTCAGGAGCTACGAGCAGTACTTC.

The V gene is TRBV6-5, the J gene TRBJ1-6; 7 positions match TRBD1. Germline trimming cut 7 bases from V and 12 bases from J; bases unmatched to any gene: 6. The CDR3 is 12 residues long. Germline values: CDR1 MNHEY, CDR2 SVGAGI. The CDR3: CASMGTAEPLHF. CDR3 in DNA: TGTGCCAGCATGGGGACAGCGGAACCCCTCCACTTT.

V and J are TRBV27 and TRBJ1-1; 7 bases are a match to TRBD1. The CDR3 has 14 amino acids. CDR1 and CDR2 (germline): MNHEY, SMNVEV (reference sequence). Trimming removed 3 bases from V and 4 bases from J; junction bases left unmatched: 5. In DNA, the CDR3 is TGTGCCAGCAGTTTTCATGCAGGGGGCACTGAAGCTTTCTTT. Translation: CASSFHAGGTEAFF.

In this sample, this clone turned up a few times. CDR3 protein: CASSVAPGNEKLFF. DNA for the CDR3: TGTGCCAGCAGCGTCGCCCCCGGTAATGAAAAACTGTTTTTT. The rearrangement links TRBV9 to TRBJ1-4; no clear D. The V end was cut by 2 bases, the J end by 4 bases, with 9 bases between. The CDR3 runs 14 residues. Germline CDR1 and CDR2: SGDLS and YYNGEE.

The chain links TRBV25-1 to TRBJ2-1, with D perhaps assigned TRBD1 or TRBD2 (6 bases each). Trimming pared 7 bases from V and 7 bases from J, leaving 14 bases between. Per the germline V gene, CDR1 is MGHDK and CDR2 is SYGVNS. The CDR3 contains 13 residues. The CDR3 DNA sequence: TGTGCCAGCACCAAGGGGGGCAGAAATGAGCAGTTCTTC. Translating it yields CASTKGGRNEQFF.

This chain joins TRBV29-1 and TRBJ2-3; D is possibly TRBD2 (6 bases). The CDR3 is 18 residues long. Germline loops: CDR1 SQVTM, CDR2 ANQGSEA. Deletions cut 1 base from V and 0 bases from J, with 20 bases between. The CDR3 protein is CSVEVRGGAGGSTDTQYF. For the CDR3, the DNA is TGCAGCGTTGAAGTGCGGGGTGGGGCAGGAGGGAGCACAGATACGCAGTATTTT.

This clone was counted only a few times. The genes are TRBV5-1 and TRBJ2-2; perhaps D is TRBD1 or TRBD2 (5 bases each). This CDR3 has 15 amino acids. V lost 4 bases and J lost 1, with 11 bases in between. The V gene's germline CDR1 is SGHRS and CDR2 YFSETQ. This chain's CDR3 is CASSRRDGNTGELFF. Here the CDR3 DNA reads TGCGCCAGCAGCCGAAGGGACGGGAACACCGGGGAGCTGTTTTTT.

This clone was counted between two and nine times. The sample holds other DNA sequences that translate to the same CDR3. The rearrangement uses TRBV18 and TRBJ2-7, with D perhaps TRBD1 (5 bases). Germline-derived CDR1 and CDR2 are KGHSH and LQKENI. The CDR3 extends over 12 amino acids. V was cut by 2 bases and J by 4 bases, with 6 bases left in between. CDR3 region: CASSPGAYEQYF. The CDR3 DNA sequence: TGTGCCAGCTCACCAGGGGCATACGAGCAGTACTTC.

This clone appeared a few times. The chain combines TRBV30 with TRBJ2-1, with a weak D call TRBD1 (6 bases). Trimming took off 0 bases at V and 2 bases at J, with 8 bases between the two ends. Germline values: CDR1 GTSNPN, CDR2 SVGIG (reference sequence). The CDR3 runs to 14 residues. The CDR3 DNA reads TGTGCCTGGAGTGTAGGGGGAACCTACAATGAGCAGTTCTTC. Its protein is CAWSVGGTYNEQFF.

The table lists this clone with many counts. The chain carries TRBV5-4 and TRBJ1-6; 7 nucleotides line up with TRBD1. CDR1 SGHNT and CDR2 YYREEE come from the germline V gene (reference sequence). This CDR3 is built from 15 residues. Trimming cost V 3 bases and J 3 bases; bases outside gene matches: 3. In DNA, the CDR3 is TGTGCCAGCAGCTCTCGGGACAGCTATAATTCACCCCTCCACTTT. Protein product: CASSSRDSYNSPLHF. The entire variable domain, with the rest obtained from reference TRBV5-4 and TRBJ1-6, is as follows: ETGVTQSPTHLIKTRGQQVTLRCSSQSGHNTVSWYQQALGQGPQFIFQYYREEENGRGNFPPRFSGLQFPNYSSELNVNALELDDSALYLCASSSRDSYNSPLHFGNGTRLTVT.

This clone showed up just a few times. The V and J genes are TRBV5-1 and TRBJ2-7, with D tentatively TRBD2 (6 bases). Germline CDR1 reads SGHRS; CDR2 reads YFSETQ. The V gene lost 6 bases and the J gene lost 5 bases, with 15 bases spanning the gap. There are 13 residues in the CDR3. DNA of the CDR3: TGCGCCAGCACATCAGGCCGGGGGAACGAGCAGTACTTC. This sequence encodes CASTSGRGNEQYF.

The table lists this clone with a few counts. This chain links TRBV5-4 with TRBJ1-6; D gene ambiguous. The V gene lost 4 bases and the J gene lost 5 bases, with 4 bases spanning the gap. The CDR3 length is 12 residues. Germline V lookup: CDR1 SGHNT, CDR2 YYREEE (reference sequence). The CDR3 bases are TGTGCCAGCAGCGGTAATAATTCACCCCTCCACTTT. This sequence encodes CASSGNNSPLHF.

The rearrangement links TRBV5-1 to TRBJ1-1; unclear D gene. Trimming took off 2 bases at V and 4 bases at J, with 9 bases between the two ends. Germline V gene data show CDR1 as SGHRS and CDR2 as YFSETQ. The CDR3 extends over 13 amino acids. The CDR3 loop reads CASSLSLGTEAFF. Here the CDR3 DNA reads TGCGCCAGCAGCTTAAGTTTGGGCACTGAAGCTTTCTTT.

V gene TRBV28 combines with J gene TRBJ1-2; 9 bases agree with TRBD1. CDR3 length: 16 residues. J was trimmed by 4 bases and V by 5 bases; bases with no gene match: 11. CDR1 and CDR2 from the germline V gene are MDHEN and SYDVKM. This CDR3 is CASSQTGQGGLYGYTF. The CDR3 coding sequence is TGTGCCAGCAGTCAGACGGGACAGGGAGGTCTCTATGGCTACACCTTC.